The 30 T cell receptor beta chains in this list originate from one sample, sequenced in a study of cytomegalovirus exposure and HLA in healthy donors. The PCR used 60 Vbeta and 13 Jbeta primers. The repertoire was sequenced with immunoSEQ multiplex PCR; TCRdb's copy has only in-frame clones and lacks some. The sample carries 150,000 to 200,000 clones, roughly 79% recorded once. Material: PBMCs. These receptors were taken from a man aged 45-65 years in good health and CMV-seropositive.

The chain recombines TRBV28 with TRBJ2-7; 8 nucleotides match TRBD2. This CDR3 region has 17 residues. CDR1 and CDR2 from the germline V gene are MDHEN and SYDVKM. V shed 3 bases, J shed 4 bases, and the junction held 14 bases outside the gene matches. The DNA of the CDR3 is TGTGCCAGCAGTTTCTCGGGGACTAGTGCTGCTAGGTACGAGCAGTACTTC. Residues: CASSFSGTSAARYEQYF.

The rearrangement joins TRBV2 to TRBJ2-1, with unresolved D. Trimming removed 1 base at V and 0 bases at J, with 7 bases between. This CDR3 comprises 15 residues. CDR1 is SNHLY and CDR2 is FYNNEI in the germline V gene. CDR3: CASSEVRISYNEQFF. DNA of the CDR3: TGTGCCAGCAGTGAAGTGAGGATCTCCTACAATGAGCAGTTCTTC.

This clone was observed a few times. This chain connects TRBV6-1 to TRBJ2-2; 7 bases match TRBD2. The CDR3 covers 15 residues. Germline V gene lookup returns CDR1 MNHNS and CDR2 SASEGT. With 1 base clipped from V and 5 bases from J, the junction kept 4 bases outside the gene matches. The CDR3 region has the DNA TGTGCCAGCAGTGAAGGGACTAGGGTGACCGGGGAGCTGTTTTTT. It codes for CASSEGTRVTGELFF.

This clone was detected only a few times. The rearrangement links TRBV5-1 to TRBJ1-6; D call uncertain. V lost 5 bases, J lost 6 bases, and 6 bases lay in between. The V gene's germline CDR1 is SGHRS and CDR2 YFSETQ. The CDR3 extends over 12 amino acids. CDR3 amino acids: CASRMSNSPLHF. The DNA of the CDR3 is TGCGCCAGCAGGATGAGTAATTCACCCCTCCACTTT.

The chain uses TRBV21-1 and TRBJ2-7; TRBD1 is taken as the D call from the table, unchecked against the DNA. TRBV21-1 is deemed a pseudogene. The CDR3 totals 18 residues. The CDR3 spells CASSKGTGTGDPSYEQYV. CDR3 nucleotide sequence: TGTGCCAGCAGCAAAGGGACCGGGACAGGGGACCCTTCCTACGAGCAGTACGTC.

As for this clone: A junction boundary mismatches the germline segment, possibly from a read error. The CDR3 reads CSSSLTWGTGNEKLFF. As DNA, the CDR3 is TGTTCCAGCAGCTTAACGTGGGGGACAGGGAATGAAAAACTGTTTTTT. The V and J genes are TRBV7-9 and TRBJ1-4; the match to TRBD1 covers 9 bases. This CDR3 is built from 16 residues. Germline V gene data show CDR1 as SEHNR and CDR2 as FQNEAQ (reference sequence). The whole variable domain, remainder taken from reference TRBV7-9 and TRBJ1-4, is DTGVSQNPRHKITKRGQNVTFRCDPISEHNRLYWYRQTLGQGPEFLTYFQNEAQLEKSRLLSDRFSAERPKGSFSTLEIQRTEQGDSAMYLCSSSLTWGTGNEKLFFGSGTQLSVL.

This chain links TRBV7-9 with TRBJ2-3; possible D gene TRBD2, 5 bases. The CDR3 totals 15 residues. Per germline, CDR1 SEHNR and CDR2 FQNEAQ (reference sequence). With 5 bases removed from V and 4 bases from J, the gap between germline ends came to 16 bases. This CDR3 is CASSVGVVGPDTQYF. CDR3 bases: TGTGCCAGCAGCGTCGGGGTGGTGGGTCCAGATACGCAGTATTTT. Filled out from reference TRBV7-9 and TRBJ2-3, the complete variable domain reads DTGVSQNPRHKITKRGQNVTFRCDPISEHNRLYWYRQTLGQGPEFLTYFQNEAQLEKSRLLSDRFSAERPKGSFSTLEIQRTEQGDSAMYLCASSVGVVGPDTQYFGPGTRLTVL.

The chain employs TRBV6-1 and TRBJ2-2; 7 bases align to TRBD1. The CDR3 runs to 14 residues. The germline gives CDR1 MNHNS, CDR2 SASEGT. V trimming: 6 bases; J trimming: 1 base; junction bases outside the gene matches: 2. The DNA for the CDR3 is TGTGCCAGCAGGTGGACAGGGAACACCGGGGAGCTGTTTTTT. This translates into CASRWTGNTGELFF.

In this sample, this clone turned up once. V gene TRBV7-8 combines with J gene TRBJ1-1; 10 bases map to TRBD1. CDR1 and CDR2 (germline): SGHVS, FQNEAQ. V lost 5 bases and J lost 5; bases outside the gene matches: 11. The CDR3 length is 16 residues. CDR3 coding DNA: TGTGCCAGCAGCGACCGGACAGGGGGGAGGAAGACTGAAGCTTTCTTT. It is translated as CASSDRTGGRKTEAFF.

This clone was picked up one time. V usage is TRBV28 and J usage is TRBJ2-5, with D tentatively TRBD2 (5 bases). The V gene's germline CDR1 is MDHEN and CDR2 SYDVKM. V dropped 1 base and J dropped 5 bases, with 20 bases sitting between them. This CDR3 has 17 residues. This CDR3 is CASSLFQVAQTGETQYF. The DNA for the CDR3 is TGTGCCAGCAGTTTATTTCAGGTGGCCCAGACGGGGGAGACCCAGTACTTC.

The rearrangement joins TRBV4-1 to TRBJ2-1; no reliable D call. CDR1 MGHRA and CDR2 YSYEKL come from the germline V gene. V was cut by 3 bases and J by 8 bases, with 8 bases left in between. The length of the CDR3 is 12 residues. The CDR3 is CASSHRGDEQFF. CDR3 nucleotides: TGCGCCAGCAGCCATAGAGGCGATGAGCAGTTCTTC.

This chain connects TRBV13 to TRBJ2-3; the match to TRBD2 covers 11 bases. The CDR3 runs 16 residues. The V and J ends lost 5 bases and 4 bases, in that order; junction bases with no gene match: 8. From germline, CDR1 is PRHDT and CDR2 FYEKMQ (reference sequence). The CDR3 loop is CASSVVAGGPADTQYF. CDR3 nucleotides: TGTGCCAGCAGCGTTGTAGCGGGGGGGCCAGCAGATACGCAGTATTTT.

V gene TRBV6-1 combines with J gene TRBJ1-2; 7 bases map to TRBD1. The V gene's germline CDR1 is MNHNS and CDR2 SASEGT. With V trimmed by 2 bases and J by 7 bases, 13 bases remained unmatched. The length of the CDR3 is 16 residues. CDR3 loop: CASSETGEGLVGGYTF. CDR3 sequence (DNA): TGTGCCAGCAGTGAAACAGGGGAAGGTTTAGTGGGTGGCTACACCTTC.

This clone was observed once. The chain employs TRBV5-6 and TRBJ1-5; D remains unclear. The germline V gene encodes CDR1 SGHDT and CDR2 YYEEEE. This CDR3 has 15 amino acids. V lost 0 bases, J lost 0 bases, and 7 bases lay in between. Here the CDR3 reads CASSLVEDSNQPQHF. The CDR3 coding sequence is TGTGCCAGCAGCTTGGTGGAGGATAGCAATCAGCCCCAGCATTTT.

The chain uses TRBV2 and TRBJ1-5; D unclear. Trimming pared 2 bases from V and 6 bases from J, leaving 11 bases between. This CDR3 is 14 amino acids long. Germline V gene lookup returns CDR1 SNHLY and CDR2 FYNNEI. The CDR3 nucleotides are TGTGCCAGCAGTGAACTCCGGGGAGCTCAGCCCCAGCATTTT. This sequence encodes CASSELRGAQPQHF.

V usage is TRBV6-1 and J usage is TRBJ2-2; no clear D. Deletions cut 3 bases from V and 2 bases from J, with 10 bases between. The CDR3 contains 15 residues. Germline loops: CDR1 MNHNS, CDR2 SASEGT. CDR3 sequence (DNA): TGTGCCAGCAGTGAGCACGGAGAAAACACCGGGGAGCTGTTTTTT. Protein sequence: CASSEHGENTGELFF.

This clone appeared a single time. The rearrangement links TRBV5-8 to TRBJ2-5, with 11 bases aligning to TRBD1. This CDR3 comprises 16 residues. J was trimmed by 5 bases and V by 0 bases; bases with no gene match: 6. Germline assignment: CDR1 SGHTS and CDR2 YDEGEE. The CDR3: CASSLEWTGGFETQYF. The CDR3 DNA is TGTGCCAGCAGCTTGGAGTGGACAGGGGGCTTTGAGACCCAGTACTTC.

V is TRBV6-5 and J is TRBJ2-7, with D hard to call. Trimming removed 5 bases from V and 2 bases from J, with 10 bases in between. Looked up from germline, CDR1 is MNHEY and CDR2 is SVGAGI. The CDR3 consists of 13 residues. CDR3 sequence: CASSLPAAYEQYF. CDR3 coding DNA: TGTGCCAGCAGTCTACCTGCCGCCTACGAGCAGTACTTC.

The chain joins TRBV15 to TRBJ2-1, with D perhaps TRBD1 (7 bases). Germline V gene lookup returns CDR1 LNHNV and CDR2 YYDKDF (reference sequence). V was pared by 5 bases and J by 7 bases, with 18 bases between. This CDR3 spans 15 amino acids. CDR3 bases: TGTGCCACCAGCCCACTGGAGGGGGCAAGGAATGAGCAGTTCTTC. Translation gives CATSPLEGARNEQFF.

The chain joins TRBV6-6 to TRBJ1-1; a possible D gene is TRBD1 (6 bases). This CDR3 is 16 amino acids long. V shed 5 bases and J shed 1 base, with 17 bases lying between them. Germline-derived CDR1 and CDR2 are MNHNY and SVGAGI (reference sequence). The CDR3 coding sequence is TGTGCCAGCAGTCCCGGGGGGGGCGGGGGGAACACTGAAGCTTTCTTT. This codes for CASSPGGGGGNTEAFF.

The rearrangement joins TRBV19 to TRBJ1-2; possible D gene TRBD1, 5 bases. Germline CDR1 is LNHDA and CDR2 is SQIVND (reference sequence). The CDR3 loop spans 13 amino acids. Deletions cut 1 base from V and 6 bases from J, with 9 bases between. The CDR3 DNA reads TGTGCCAGTAGTATAGGCAGGGTGGATGGCTACACCTTC. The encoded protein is CASSIGRVDGYTF. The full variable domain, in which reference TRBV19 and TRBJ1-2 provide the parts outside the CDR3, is DGGITQSPKYLFRKEGQNVTLSCEQNLNHDAMYWYRQDPGQGLRLIYYSQIVNDFQKGDIAEGYSVSREKKESFPLTVTSAQKNPTAFYLCASSIGRVDGYTFGSGTRLTVV.

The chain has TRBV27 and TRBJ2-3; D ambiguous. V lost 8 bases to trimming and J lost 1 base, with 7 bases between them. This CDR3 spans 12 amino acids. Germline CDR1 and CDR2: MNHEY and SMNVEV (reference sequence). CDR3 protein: CASRRGTDTQYF. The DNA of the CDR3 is TGTGCCAGCCGCCGGGGCACAGATACGCAGTATTTT.

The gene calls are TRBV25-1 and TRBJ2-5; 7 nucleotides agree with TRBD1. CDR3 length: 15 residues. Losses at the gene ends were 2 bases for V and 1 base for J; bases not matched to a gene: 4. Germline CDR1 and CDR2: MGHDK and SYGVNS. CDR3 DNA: TGTGCCAGCAGTGAAGAGGGACAGCCCCAAGAGACCCAGTACTTC. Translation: CASSEEGQPQETQYF.

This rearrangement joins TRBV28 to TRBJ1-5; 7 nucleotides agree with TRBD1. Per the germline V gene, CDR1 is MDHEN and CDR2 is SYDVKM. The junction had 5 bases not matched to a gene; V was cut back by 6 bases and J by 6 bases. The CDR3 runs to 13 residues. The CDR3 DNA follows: TGTGCCAGCAGAAGGACAGGTACTCAGCCCCAGCATTTT. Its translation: CASRRTGTQPQHF.

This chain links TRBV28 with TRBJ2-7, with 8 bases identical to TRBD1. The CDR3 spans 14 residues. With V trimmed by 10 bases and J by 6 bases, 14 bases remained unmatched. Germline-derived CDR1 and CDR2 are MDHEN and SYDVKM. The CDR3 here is CANQGAGGKGEQYF. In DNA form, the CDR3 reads TGTGCCAACCAGGGGGCAGGGGGTAAGGGCGAGCAGTACTTC.

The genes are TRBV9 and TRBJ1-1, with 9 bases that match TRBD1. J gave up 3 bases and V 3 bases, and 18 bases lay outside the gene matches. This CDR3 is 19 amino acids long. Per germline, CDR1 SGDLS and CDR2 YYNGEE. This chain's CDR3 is CASSEFTTSQGAFYTEAFF. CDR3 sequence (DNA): TGTGCCAGCAGCGAATTCACGACCTCACAGGGGGCCTTTTACACTGAAGCTTTCTTT. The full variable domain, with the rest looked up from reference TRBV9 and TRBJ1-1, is DSGVTQTPKHLITATGQRVTLRCSPRSGDLSVYWYQQSLDQGLQFLIQYYNGEERAKGNILERFSAQQFPDLHSELNLSSLELGDSALYFCASSEFTTSQGAFYTEAFFGQGTRLTVV.

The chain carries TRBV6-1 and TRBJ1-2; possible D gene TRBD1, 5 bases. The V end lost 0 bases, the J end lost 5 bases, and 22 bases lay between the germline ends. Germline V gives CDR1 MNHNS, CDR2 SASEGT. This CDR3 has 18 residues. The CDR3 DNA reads TGTGCCAGCAGTGAAGCAGGGACTTACTCCGAATTCCTATATGGCTACACCTTC. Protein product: CASSEAGTYSEFLYGYTF.

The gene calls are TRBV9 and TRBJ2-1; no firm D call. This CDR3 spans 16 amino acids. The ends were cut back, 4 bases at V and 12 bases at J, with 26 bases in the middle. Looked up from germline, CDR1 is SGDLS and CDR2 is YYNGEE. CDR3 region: CASSPRHTPMKAGQFF. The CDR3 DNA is TGTGCCAGCAGCCCGAGACATACCCCAATGAAGGCTGGGCAGTTCTTC.

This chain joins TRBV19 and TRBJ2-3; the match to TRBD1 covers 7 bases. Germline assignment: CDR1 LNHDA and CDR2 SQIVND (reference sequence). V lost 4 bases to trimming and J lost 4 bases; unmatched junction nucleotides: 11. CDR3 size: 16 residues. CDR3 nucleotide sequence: TGTGCCAGTAGTAGTTCTTACAGGGGTAGTGCAGATACGCAGTATTTT. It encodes CASSSSYRGSADTQYF.

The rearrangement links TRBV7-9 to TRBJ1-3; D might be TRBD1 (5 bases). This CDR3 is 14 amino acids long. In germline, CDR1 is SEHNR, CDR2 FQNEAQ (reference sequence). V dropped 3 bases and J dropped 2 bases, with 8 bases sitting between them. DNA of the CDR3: TGTGCCAGCAGCTTGGCAGGGACTGGAAACACCATATATTTT. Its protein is CASSLAGTGNTIYF.